Each of the 27 T cell receptor beta chains below was sequenced from the same sample in a study of T-cell reconstitution after alpha-beta-depleted transplantation in children. Unique molecular identifiers were incorporated into the prepared TCRbeta library. Via MiXCR, TCRdb re-called the PCR reads, giving one row per CDR3 protein. The data contain approximately 980,000 distinct CDR3 sequences, 25% to 30% of them singletons. The specimen comprised PBMCs, mostly from graft donor cells, sampled 360 days after TCRalphabeta/CD19-depleted stem cell transplant. All receptors come from a boy under three years old who had a stem cell transplant for SCID, so the T cells may come from the graft donor.

A few counts support this clonotype. This rearrangement joins TRBV7-4 to TRBJ2-6, with D perhaps matching TRBD2 (5 bases). Trimming shortened V by 5 bases and J by 3 bases, and 14 bases separated the two germline ends. CDR3 length: 16 amino acids. Germline V CDR1 and CDR2: SGHVT, SQSDAQ. This CDR3 reads CASSQRRAGGANVLTF. The CDR3, as DNA: TGTGCCAGCAGCCAGAGACGGGCGGGTGGGGCCAACGTCCTGACTTTC.

This clonotype has a handful of counts. The chain recombines TRBV5-1 with TRBJ2-5; 8 nucleotides match TRBD1. In germline, CDR1 is SGHRS, CDR2 YFSETQ. V lost 4 bases to trimming and J lost 1 base; unmatched junction nucleotides: 0. This CDR3 spans 13 amino acids. The CDR3 region is CASSDRGQETQYF. The CDR3 DNA reads as TGCGCCAGCAGCGACAGGGGCCAAGAGACCCAGTACTTC. Variable domain in full (rest from reference TRBV5-1 and TRBJ2-5): KAGVTQTPRYLIKTRGQQVTLSCSPISGHRSVSWYQQTPGQGLQFLFEYFSETQRNKGNFPGRFSGRQFSNSRSEMNVSTLELGDSALYLCASSDRGQETQYFGPGTRLLVL.

This clonotype was detected ten times or more. The chain links TRBV4-1 to TRBJ2-2; D not certain. Per the germline V gene, CDR1 is MGHRA and CDR2 is YSYEKL. The CDR3 totals 13 residues. Between the trimmed V and J ends, which lost 1 base and 6 bases, there was a span of 6 bases. CDR3: CASSQVLAGELFF. CDR3 in DNA: TGCGCCAGCAGCCAAGTGTTAGCCGGGGAGCTGTTTTTT.

This clonotype was counted between two and nine times. The rearrangement joins TRBV6-1 to TRBJ2-7; TRBD1 aligns across 8 bases. V shed 5 bases and J 4 bases; nucleotides not matched to a gene: 7. Germline V CDR1 and CDR2: MNHNS, SASEGT. The length of the CDR3 is 14 residues. CDR3 DNA: TGTGCCAGCAGTACCCTGGGACAGGCATACGAGCAGTACTTC. Translating gives CASSTLGQAYEQYF.

This clonotype was detected a few times. This chain connects TRBV18 to TRBJ2-2; no clear D gene. Germline V gene sequence: CDR1 KGHSH, CDR2 LQKENI. This CDR3 region has 15 residues. V dropped 3 bases and J dropped 1 base, with 9 bases sitting between them. The CDR3 DNA reads as TGTGCCAGCTCACCGAGTGGGGTGAACACCGGGGAGCTGTTTTTT. Translating it yields CASSPSGVNTGELFF.

The chain has TRBV7-2 and TRBJ2-5; D unclear. Between the trimmed V and J ends, which lost 5 bases and 1 base, there was a span of 11 bases. The CDR3 has 14 amino acids. Germline CDR1 SGHTA, CDR2 FQGNSA. CDR3 nucleotides: TGTGCCAGCAGCCGAAGAGCTGTCCAAGAGACCCAGTACTTC. Translation gives CASSRRAVQETQYF.

CDR3 DNA: TGTGCCAGCAGCTTGGTAGCAGGGGGCTCGGGCTACACCTTC. This encodes CASSLVAGGSGYTF. The rearrangement joins TRBV7-2 to TRBJ1-2, with 8 nucleotides matching TRBD1. This CDR3 region has 14 residues. After removal of 3 bases from V and 8 bases from J, the junction contained 8 bases not matched to a gene. Looked up from germline, CDR1 is SGHTA and CDR2 is FQGNSA.

This sequence joins TRBV4-2 and TRBJ1-2, with D tentatively TRBD1 (6 bases). Germline V gene sequence: CDR1 LGHNA, CDR2 YNFKEQ. The CDR3 contains 17 residues. V lost 4 bases to trimming and J lost 4 bases, with 22 bases between them. CDR3 coding DNA: TGTGCCAGCAGCCTATCCAAGATTGCAGGGGAGGGCTATGGCTACACCTTC. Translated, it gives CASSLSKIAGEGYGYTF.

Only a few counts were recorded for this clonotype. V is TRBV12-3 or TRBV12-4 and J is TRBJ1-1; the D gene is possibly TRBD1 (5 bases). Trimming shortened V by 6 bases and J by 11 bases, and 13 bases separated the two germline ends. The CDR3 covers 11 residues. The CDR3 bases are TGTGCCAGCAGCGAGGGGCCCGCGGCTTTCTTT. This encodes CASSEGPAAFF.

The V and J genes are TRBV27 and TRBJ2-1, with a weak D call TRBD1 (6 bases). Trimming took 8 bases from V and 3 from J, leaving 11 bases between them. Germline CDR1 reads MNHEY; CDR2 reads SMNVEV (reference sequence). This CDR3 contains 13 residues. The CDR3 sequence: CASLDRSYNEQFF. Written as DNA, the CDR3 is TGTGCCAGCCTGGACAGAAGCTACAATGAGCAGTTCTTC.

This clonotype has at least ten counts. At one end the junction does not follow the germline gene, possibly because of a read error. The CDR3 region has the DNA TGTGCCAGCAGTTTGGGTGGGACCCAGTACTTC. This gives the protein CASSLGGTQYF. The V call is TRBV5-1, the J call TRBJ2-3; D ambiguous. Judging by the DNA end, TRBJ2-5 fits better; the J call may be wrong. Germline V lookup: CDR1 SGHRS, CDR2 YFSETQ. The CDR3 totals 11 residues.

The V gene is TRBV27, the J gene TRBJ2-2; TRBD2 agrees at 10 bases. Germline CDR1 MNHEY, CDR2 SMNVEV (reference sequence). Unmatched junction bases numbered 7, after V lost 6 bases and J lost 0 bases. The CDR3 contains 17 residues. CDR3 nucleotides: TGTGCCAGCAGAATCCGGACTAGCGGAGCGAACACCGGGGAGCTGTTTTTT. This encodes CASRIRTSGANTGELFF.

The chain couples TRBV5-1 to TRBJ2-7, with D maybe TRBD2 (6 bases). Germline V gives CDR1 SGHRS, CDR2 YFSETQ. The CDR3 runs to 15 residues. Trimming stripped 0 bases from V and 7 bases from J, with 17 bases between. CDR3 region: CASSLAGTPSLEQYF. Here the CDR3 DNA reads TGCGCCAGCAGCTTGGCCGGGACTCCCTCCTTGGAGCAGTACTTC.

The chain has TRBV11-2 and TRBJ2-1; D may correspond to TRBD1 or TRBD2 (6 bases each). Germline V CDR1 and CDR2: SGHAT, FQNNGV. Trimming shortened V by 2 bases and J by 9 bases, and 17 bases separated the two germline ends. The CDR3 has 15 residues. Here the CDR3 reads CASSLRGAGTSEQFF. The CDR3 nucleotides are TGTGCCAGCAGCTTAAGGGGGGCGGGAACAAGTGAGCAGTTCTTC. The entire variable domain, with the rest obtained from reference TRBV11-2 and TRBJ2-1, is as follows: EAGVAQSPRYKIIEKRQSVAFWCNPISGHATLYWYQQILGQGPKLLIQFQNNGVVDDSQLPKDRFSAERLKGVDSTLKIQPAKLEDSAVYLCASSLRGAGTSEQFFGPGTRLTVL.

This clonotype was seen a few times. This chain links TRBV5-5 with TRBJ1-1; 8 positions agree with TRBD1. CDR1 is SGHKS and CDR2 is YYEKEE in the germline V gene (reference sequence). There are 16 residues in the CDR3. The V segment lost 0 bases and the J segment 4 bases; nucleotides outside the gene matches: 8. CDR3 coding DNA: TGTGCCAGCAGCTTGGACAGGGGGGGTTATGGCACTGAAGCTTTCTTT. It encodes CASSLDRGGYGTEAFF.

This sequence joins TRBV27 and TRBJ1-1; no reliable D call. Germline V lookup: CDR1 MNHEY, CDR2 SMNVEV (reference sequence). This CDR3 has 13 amino acids. V lost 6 bases and J lost 1, with 9 bases in between. The CDR3 protein is CASSIDTNTEAFF. The CDR3 DNA follows: TGTGCCAGCAGCATCGACACGAACACTGAAGCTTTCTTT.

Only a few counts were recorded for this clonotype. The chain employs TRBV7-9 and TRBJ2-5; the D is unclear. Germline-derived CDR1 and CDR2 are SEHNR and FQNEAQ (reference sequence). The ends were cut back, 0 bases at V and 1 base at J, with 6 bases in the middle. There are 14 residues in the CDR3. CDR3 amino acids: CASSLAILQETQYF. In DNA form, the CDR3 reads TGTGCCAGCAGCTTAGCGATACTCCAAGAGACCCAGTACTTC.

The sample holds a few counts of this clonotype. The rearrangement uses TRBV20-1 and TRBJ2-5; unclear D gene. The ends were cut back, 5 bases at V and 2 bases at J, with 21 bases in the middle. This CDR3 spans 16 amino acids. Germline V gene sequence: CDR1 DFQATT, CDR2 SNEGSKA (reference sequence). The CDR3 nucleotides are TGCAGTGCTCGATTACTTCGCGGCGCGGCTCAAGAGACCCAGTACTTC. This gives the protein CSARLLRGAAQETQYF.

This clonotype was observed a handful of times. The V and J genes are TRBV7-2 and TRBJ2-3; 9 bases map to TRBD2. Germline values: CDR1 SGHTA, CDR2 FQGNSA. This CDR3 spans 17 amino acids. The V segment lost 2 bases and the J segment 2 bases; nucleotides outside the gene matches: 8. The CDR3 sequence is CASSLRRLADHTDTQYF. DNA of the CDR3: TGTGCCAGCAGCTTACGACGACTAGCGGACCACACAGATACGCAGTATTTT.

This clonotype was detected a few times. The CDR3 DNA is TGTGCCAGCAGTCGTACAGGGTTCCAAGAGACCCAGTACTTC. Protein sequence: CASSRTGFQETQYF. The rearrangement links TRBV9 to TRBJ2-5; a weak D match, TRBD1 (6 bases). The germline V and J ends were trimmed by 5 bases and 1 base, with 12 bases remaining between them. The CDR3 runs to 14 residues. Per the germline V gene, CDR1 is SGDLS and CDR2 is YYNGEE.

The chain's CDR3 is CASRTGIVSQETQYF. Here the CDR3 DNA reads TGCGCCAGTAGGACAGGGATTGTGAGCCAAGAGACCCAGTACTTC. The chain is built from TRBV5-1 and TRBJ2-5, with TRBD1 identical over 8 bases. Germline V gene data show CDR1 as SGHRS and CDR2 as YFSETQ. V lost 8 bases to trimming and J lost 1 base; unmatched junction nucleotides: 10. The CDR3 length is 15 residues.

This clonotype was counted between two and nine times. This rearrangement joins TRBV2 to TRBJ1-5; D unclear. This CDR3 has 14 residues. Trimming stripped 4 bases from V and 2 bases from J, with 9 bases between. CDR1 is SNHLY, CDR2 FYNNEI, per germline. The CDR3 loop reads CASSGQLGNQPQHF. CDR3 DNA: TGTGCCAGCAGTGGGCAGCTTGGCAATCAGCCCCAGCATTTT.

The gene calls are TRBV5-1 and TRBJ2-1; tentative D call: TRBD2 (6 bases). Looked up from germline, CDR1 is SGHRS and CDR2 is YFSETQ. The CDR3 is made up of 17 amino acids. The ends were cut back, 1 base at V and 6 bases at J, with 20 bases in the middle. Here the CDR3 DNA reads TGCGCCAGCAGCTTGCTCGCGCGGGGCGGGCTTATCAATGAGCAGTTCTTC. The encoded protein is CASSLLARGGLINEQFF.

The table lists this clonotype with a few counts. This chain links TRBV11-2 with TRBJ2-1; D is perhaps TRBD1 or TRBD2 (5 bases each). Germline V gene lookup returns CDR1 SGHAT and CDR2 FQNNGV. This CDR3 spans 18 amino acids. V was clipped by 3 bases and J by 6 bases, with 24 bases between them. DNA of the CDR3: TGTGCCAGCAGCTTTAATGTGGTATCGGGGCCGTCCCCCAATGAGCAGTTCTTC. It encodes CASSFNVVSGPSPNEQFF.

The chain joins TRBV7-3 to TRBJ1-2; D is perhaps TRBD1 (6 bases). CDR3 length equals 16 residues. V was pared by 0 bases and J by 4 bases, with 15 bases between. CDR1 is SGHTA, CDR2 FQGTGA, per germline. For the CDR3, the DNA is TGTGCCAGCAGCTTAACGTTCGGGGGCGATGTCTATGGCTACACCTTC. Protein product: CASSLTFGGDVYGYTF.

This clonotype showed up just a few times. J is TRBJ2-1 and V is TRBV7-9; no definite D call. The V end lost 1 base, the J end lost 6 bases, and 10 bases lay between the germline ends. CDR1 is SEHNR, CDR2 FQNEAQ, per germline (reference sequence). The CDR3 runs 14 residues. CDR3 amino acids: CASSLELGINEQFF. The DNA of the CDR3 is TGTGCCAGCAGCTTAGAGCTGGGGATCAATGAGCAGTTCTTC. Variable domain in full (rest from reference TRBV7-9 and TRBJ2-1): DTGVSQNPRHKITKRGQNVTFRCDPISEHNRLYWYRQTLGQGPEFLTYFQNEAQLEKSRLLSDRFSAERPKGSFSTLEIQRTEQGDSAMYLCASSLELGINEQFFGPGTRLTVL.

A word on this clonotype: This likely comes from a read error, as the CDR3 has no conserved phenylalanine or tryptophan at its end. DNA for the CDR3: TGTGCCACCAGCAGAGTTAATAAGGGGTGGGGATCCTACGAGCAGTACATC. Its protein product is CATSRVNKGWGSYEQYI. The genes are TRBV15 and TRBJ2-7, with D possibly being TRBD1 (5 bases). Looked up from germline, CDR1 is LNHNV and CDR2 is YYDKDF (reference sequence). The CDR3 sequence is 17 residues long. V lost 1 base and J 1 base, leaving 17 bases between the germline ends.